This entry describes one T cell receptor (beta chain). Its antigen remains unidentified. The CDR3 goes on 3 residues after the read ends, and that part is filled in from the germline J gene. Cervical HPV DNA detected by MY09/MY11 PCR, typed by dot-blot. The record originates from a study of T cells in women clearing cervical HPV infection. V shed 2 bases and J 6 bases; nucleotides not matched to a gene: 2. The CDR3 is 13 amino acids. Germline CDR1 is SGHTA and CDR2 is FQGNSA. Whole-study results and caveats: Timing of associations relative to infection is unclear; T-cell subsets were not isolated. CIN3+ cases had significantly higher TCR repertoire richness than controls, but evenness did not differ.

TCR beta CDR3 amplified by multiplex PCR from 950 to 1,500 ng genomic DNA. The assay was immunoSEQ multiplex PCR, and TCRdb's table has in-frame clones only and misses some. This sample's table has approximately 33,000 clones. The sequencing sample was made of blood buffy coat. The receptor comes from a woman between 18 and 70 years old with a cervical HPV16 infection that either progressed to CIN3+ or cleared (not recorded which). This sequence joins TRBV7-2 and TRBJ1-2; 8 bases are shared with TRBD1. The CDR3: CASSLQGAHGYTF. CDR3 DNA, as far as it was read: TGTGCCAGCAGCTTACAGGGGGCGCATGGC.